Listed here is a single T cell receptor beta chain. The V end was cut by 10 bases, the J end by 1 base, with 15 bases between. This CDR3 region has 14 residues. Per germline, CDR1 ENHRY and CDR2 SYGVKD. Original methodology: Reference gene primer amplification in the assay estimated nucleated cell counts. Only in-frame clones appear in the TCRdb table, and some are missing; sequencing was by immunoSEQ multiplex PCR. Clone size and the V and J calls come from that table; the DNA yielded D and trimming. The table lists around 30,000 clones, around 87% of them singletons. The data were obtained in a study of blood T cell repertoires in COVID-19. Study in general: Acute and convalescent COVID-19 specimens originated in the United States, Italy and Spain. Sample material is recorded as cDNA or gDNA derived from T cells, B-cell-depleted T cells, or PBMCs.

Source material: peripheral blood. This chain links TRBV10-3 with TRBJ2-3; D gene uncertain. The receptor was derived from a human donor in a cohort sampled during active COVID-19. The donor label of this sample is uncertain. The CDR3 DNA reads as TGTGCCACCCGTCGCGGTGACCGCACAGATACGCAGTATTTT. It specifies CATRRGDRTDTQYF.